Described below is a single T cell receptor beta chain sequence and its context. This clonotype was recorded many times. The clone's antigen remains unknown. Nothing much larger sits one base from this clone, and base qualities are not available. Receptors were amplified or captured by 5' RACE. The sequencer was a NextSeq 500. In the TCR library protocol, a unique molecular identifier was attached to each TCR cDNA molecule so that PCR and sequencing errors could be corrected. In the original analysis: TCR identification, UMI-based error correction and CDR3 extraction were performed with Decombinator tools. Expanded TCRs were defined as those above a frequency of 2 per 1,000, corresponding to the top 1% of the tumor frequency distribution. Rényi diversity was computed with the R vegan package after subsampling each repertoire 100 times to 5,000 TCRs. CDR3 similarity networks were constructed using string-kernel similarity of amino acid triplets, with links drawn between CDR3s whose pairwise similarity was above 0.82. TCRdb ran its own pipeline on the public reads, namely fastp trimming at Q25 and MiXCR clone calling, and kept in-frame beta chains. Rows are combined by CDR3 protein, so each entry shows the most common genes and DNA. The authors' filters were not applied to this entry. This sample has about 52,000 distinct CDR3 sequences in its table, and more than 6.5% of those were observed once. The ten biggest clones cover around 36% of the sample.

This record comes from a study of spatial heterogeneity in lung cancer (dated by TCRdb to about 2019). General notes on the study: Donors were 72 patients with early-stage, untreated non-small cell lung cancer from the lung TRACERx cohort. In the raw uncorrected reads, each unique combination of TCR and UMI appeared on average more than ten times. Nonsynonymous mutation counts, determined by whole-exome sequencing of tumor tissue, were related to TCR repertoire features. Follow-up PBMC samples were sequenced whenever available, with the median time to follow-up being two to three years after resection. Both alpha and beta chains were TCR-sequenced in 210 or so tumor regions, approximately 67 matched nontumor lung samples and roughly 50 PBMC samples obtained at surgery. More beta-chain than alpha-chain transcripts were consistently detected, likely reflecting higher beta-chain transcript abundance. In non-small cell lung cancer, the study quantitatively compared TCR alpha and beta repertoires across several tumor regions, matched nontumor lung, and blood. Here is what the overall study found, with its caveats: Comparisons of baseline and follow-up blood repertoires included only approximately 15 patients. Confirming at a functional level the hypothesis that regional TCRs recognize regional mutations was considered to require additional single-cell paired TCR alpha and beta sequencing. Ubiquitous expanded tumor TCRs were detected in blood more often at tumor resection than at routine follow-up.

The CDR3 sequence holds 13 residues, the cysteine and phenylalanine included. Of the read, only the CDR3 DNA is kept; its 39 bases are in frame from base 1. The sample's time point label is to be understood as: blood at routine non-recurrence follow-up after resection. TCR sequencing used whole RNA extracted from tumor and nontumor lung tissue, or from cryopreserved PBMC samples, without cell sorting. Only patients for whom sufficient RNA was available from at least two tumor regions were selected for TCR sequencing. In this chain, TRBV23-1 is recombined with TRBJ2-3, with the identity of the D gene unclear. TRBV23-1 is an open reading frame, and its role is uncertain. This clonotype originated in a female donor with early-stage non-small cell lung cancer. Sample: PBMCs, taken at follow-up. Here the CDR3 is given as CAVDPTLTDTQYF. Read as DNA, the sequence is TGCGCAGTCGACCCAACTCTCACAGATACGCAGTATTTT.